The T cell receptor (beta chain) described here comes from a study of T cell repertoires in cytomegalovirus infection. Study summary: HLA-B-restricted CMV epitopes that are well studied, plus recently identified HLA-C-restricted ones, were used by the study. Based on public TCR beta signatures, there were indications of CMV infection and of a matching HLA type.

TCRdb re-called the reads with MiXCR, one entry per CDR3 protein. The sample shows about a million distinct CDR3 sequences, around a third of them seen only once. This clonotype has only a few counts. Its specificity is unknown. At one end the junction does not follow the germline gene, possibly because of a read error. Overall study findings and caveats: Dominating the ex vivo response were HLA-C-restricted CMV-specific TCR beta clonotypes. Cumulative frequency (of public TCR beta family members) identified carriers of CMV plus the relevant HLA.

CDR1 LNHDA and CDR2 SQIVND come from the germline V gene (reference sequence). The CDR3 covers 15 residues. The V call is TRBV19, the J call TRBJ2-1; 8 bases align to TRBD2. The receptor comes from a human donor in good health (CMV status not recorded). Some clones in this sample may be carry-over from other donors' samples. This material consisted of cultured CD8+ T cells from PBMCs, taken from culture after CMV antigen stimulation. The CDR3, as DNA: TGTGCCAGTAGCATAGACGGGACTAGTTACAATGAGCAGTTCTTC. This translates into CASSIDGTSYNEQFF.